The T cell receptor beta chain described here comes from a study of T-cell memory formation after mild COVID-19. The CDR3 runs to 17 residues. CDR1 is LGHNA, CDR2 YNFKEQ, per germline. V was clipped by 1 base and J by 2 bases; unmatched bases: 9. This clonotype occurred many times. TCRdb fed the 5' RACE reads into MiXCR, producing one record per CDR3 protein. The sample has fewer than 250,000 distinct CDR3 sequences; over 9.5% are singletons. The sample was PBMCs or a T cell subset sorted from them (not recorded which). This clonotype originated in a man in his late teens or twenties who had mild COVID-19 (a few samples of this study predate the infection). Cell type and time point are not known. J is TRBJ2-7 and V is TRBV4-2; 9 positions match TRBD1. CDR3 DNA sequence: TGTGCCAGCAGCCAAGTGTCGGGACAGGGAGGAACCTACGAGCAGTACTTC. Protein product: CASSQVSGQGGTYEQYF.